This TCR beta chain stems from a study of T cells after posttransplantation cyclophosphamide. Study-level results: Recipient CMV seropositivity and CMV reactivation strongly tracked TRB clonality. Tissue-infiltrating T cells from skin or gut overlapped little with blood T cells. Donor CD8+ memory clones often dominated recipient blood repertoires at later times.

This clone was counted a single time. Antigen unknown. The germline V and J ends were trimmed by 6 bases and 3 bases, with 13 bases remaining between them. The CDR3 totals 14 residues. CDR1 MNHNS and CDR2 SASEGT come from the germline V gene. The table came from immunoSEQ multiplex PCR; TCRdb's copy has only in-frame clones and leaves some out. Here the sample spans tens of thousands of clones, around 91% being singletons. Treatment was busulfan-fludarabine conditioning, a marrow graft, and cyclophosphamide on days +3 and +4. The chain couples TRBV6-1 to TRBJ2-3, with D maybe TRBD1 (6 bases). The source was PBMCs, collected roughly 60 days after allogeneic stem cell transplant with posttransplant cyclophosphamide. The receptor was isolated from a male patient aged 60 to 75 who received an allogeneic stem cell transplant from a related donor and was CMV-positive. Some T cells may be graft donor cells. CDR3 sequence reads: CASRSDRMTDTQYF. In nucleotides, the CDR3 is TGTGCCAGCAGATCCGACAGGATGACAGATACGCAGTATTTT.